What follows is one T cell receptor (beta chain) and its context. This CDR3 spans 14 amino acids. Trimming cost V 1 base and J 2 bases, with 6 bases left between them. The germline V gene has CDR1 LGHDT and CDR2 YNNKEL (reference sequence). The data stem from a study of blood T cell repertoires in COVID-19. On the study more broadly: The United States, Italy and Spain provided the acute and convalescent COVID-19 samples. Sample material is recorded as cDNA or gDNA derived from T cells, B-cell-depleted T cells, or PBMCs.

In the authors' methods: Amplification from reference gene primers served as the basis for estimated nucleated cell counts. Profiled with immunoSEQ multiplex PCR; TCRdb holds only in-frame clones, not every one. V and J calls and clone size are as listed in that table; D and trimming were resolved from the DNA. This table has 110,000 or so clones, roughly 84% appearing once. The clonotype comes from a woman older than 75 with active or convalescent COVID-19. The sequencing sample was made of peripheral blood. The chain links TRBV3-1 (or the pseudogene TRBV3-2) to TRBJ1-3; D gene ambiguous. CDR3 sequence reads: CASSQGGPGNTIYF. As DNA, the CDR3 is TGTGCCAGCAGCCAAGGAGGGCCTGGAAACACCATATATTTT.